The sequence of this T cell receptor beta chain was determined in a study of blood T cell repertoires in COVID-19. At the level of the study: PBMCs, B-cell-depleted T cells, or T cells provided the cDNA or gDNA that made up the material.

In the source study's methods: Nucleated cell number was recorded as an estimate derived from reference gene primer amplification. Here immunoSEQ multiplex PCR was the method, and the copy in TCRdb shows in-frame clones only, minus some. V and J calls and clone size are given by that table; D and trimming were obtained from the DNA. This table holds 150,000 to 200,000 clones, roughly 85% found once. The sample taken for sequencing was peripheral blood. The sequence was collected from a man between 45 and 60 years old with active or convalescent COVID-19.

This CDR3 is CAISESSGGTDEQFF. The CDR3 DNA is TGTGCCATCAGTGAGTCCAGCGGGGGGACGGATGAGCAGTTCTTC. The rearrangement links TRBV10-3 to TRBJ2-1, with 9 bases lining up with TRBD2. In germline, CDR1 is ENHRY, CDR2 SYGVKD. V shed 0 bases, J shed 8 bases, and the junction held 5 bases outside the gene matches. CDR3 length: 15 amino acids.